This record looks at one T cell receptor (beta chain) sequence and its context. Its target antigen remains unknown. No base-level quality is on record; no much larger clone is a single base apart. The CDR3 goes from the cysteine to the phenylalanine over 16 residues. The retained sequence is limited to the CDR3, 48 bases, with the frame set at the first base. CDR1 and CDR2 are read off the germline V gene as MDHEN and SYDVKM. Here V drops 2 bases and J drops 3 bases, and the junction holds 7 bases not matched to any gene. The data were taken from a study of CD8 T cells in Susac syndrome (dated by TCRdb to the late 2010s). Some background on the complete study: Repertoire sequencing was used to test whether CD8+ T cell activation and differentiation in Susac syndrome was antigen driven. What the research found in general, with its limitations: The number of individuals in the TCR sequencing and HLA analysis was acknowledged as relatively small.

RNA was extracted with the RNeasy kit and roughly 0.45 to 1 ug was reverse transcribed using random hexamers. The immunoSEQ multiplex PCR assay, which covers 54 Vbeta and 13 Jbeta segments, was used to amplify TCR beta CDR3 regions. Bias from PCR amplification was corrected by using a synthetic template baseline for primer optimization and for computational correction. For the original study's pipeline: Only productive sequences were kept, with reads annotated to V, D and J genes according to IMGT and analyzed in immunoSEQ Analyzer. To calculate clonality, Shannon entropy was normalized by log2 of the number of productive unique sequences and then subtracted from one. Public and private clones were assessed among the 100 most prevalent clones of each patient and control. A clone was defined as Susac-specific if it was absent from the healthy and MS cohorts, from around 960 published viral clones and from other ImmuneACCESS disease sequences. Using fastp trimming at Q25 and MiXCR clonotype assembly, TCRdb reanalyzed the public sequencing data and kept in-frame beta chains. Merged by CDR3 protein, the rows form single entries marked with the most common genes and DNA. What appears here as the V and J calls and clone size reflects TCRdb's work, not the paper's. This sample has fewer than 250,000 distinct CDR3 sequences in its table, and approximately 95% of those were observed once. The biggest ten clones account for 0.1% of the sample.

Peripheral blood CD8+ and CD4+ T cells from healthy donors, Susac syndrome patients and multiple sclerosis patients were profiled by high-throughput TCR beta sequencing. Healthy donors were age- and sex-matched controls. Bulk CD8+ and CD4+ T cells were purified by magnetic negative isolation, whereas CD8+ TEMRA cells were enriched by FACS. Blood was drawn into EDTA tubes, processed within 24 hours, and PBMCs were isolated by density gradient centrifugation. PBMCs intended for TCR sequencing were cryopreserved in liquid nitrogen and thawed later in a water bath at 37 degrees C. Purity of sorted or isolated CD4+, CD8+ and CD8+ TEMRA cells was at least 90%.

The chain links TRBV28 with TRBJ1-5; a stretch of 7 junction bases matches TRBD1. Sequences were obtained from CD4+ T cells from PBMCs. This clonotype originated in a human donor in good health. The DNA sequence is given as TGTGCCAGCAGTTTAGGCGGAGGGGGCCTCAATCAGCCCCAGCATTTT. Its coded protein is CASSLGGGGLNQPQHF. The entire variable domain, with the stretches around the CDR3 drawn from the reference TRBV28 and TRBJ1-5 proteins, is DVKVTQSSRYLVKRTGEKVFLECVQDMDHENMFWYRQDPGLGLRLIYFSYDVKMKEKGDIPEGYSVSREKKERFSLILESASTNQTSMYLCASSLGGGGLNQPQHFGDGTRLSIL.